This entry lists 23 T cell receptor beta chains sequenced from one sample in a study of control samples from healthy donors and cancer patients. The data were produced by immunoSEQ multiplex PCR, yet TCRdb's version contains in-frame clones alone and is incomplete. The profile shows around 250,000 clones, almost 85% of them singletons. The sample was PBMCs. These receptors all stem from a woman aged 60-75 years with lung cancer.

The V call is TRBV7-2, the J call TRBJ2-5; maybe TRBD2 (6 bases). V shed 4 bases and J shed 5 bases, with 14 bases lying between them. The germline gives CDR1 SGHTA, CDR2 FQGNSA. The length of the CDR3 is 14 residues. CDR3 nucleotides: TGTGCCAGCAGCTCTCAGGCGGGGTATGAGACCCAGTACTTC. Protein sequence: CASSSQAGYETQYF.

This CDR3 is CASSLMGETQYF. CDR3 sequence (DNA): TGTGCCAGCAGCTTGATGGGGGAGACCCAGTACTTC. This chain uses TRBV5-5 with TRBJ2-5; no firm D call. V shed 1 base and J shed 5 bases, with 6 bases lying between them. The CDR3 runs 12 residues. Germline V gives CDR1 SGHKS, CDR2 YYEKEE (reference sequence).

The chain recombines TRBV28 with TRBJ1-5; the match to TRBD1 covers 7 bases. Trimming removed 7 bases from V and 0 bases from J; junction bases left unmatched: 9. There are 16 residues in the CDR3. Germline CDR1 and CDR2: MDHEN and SYDVKM. CDR3 in DNA: TGTGCCAGCACCACGACAGGGTCCTATAGCAATCAGCCCCAGCATTTT. This gives the protein CASTTTGSYSNQPQHF.

In the case of this clone: At the DNA level, this CDR3 is encoded by other sequences in the same sample as well. The J gene is TRBJ2-1, the V gene TRBV19; D might be TRBD1 (6 bases). The CDR3 extends over 16 amino acids. Germline V gene lookup returns CDR1 LNHDA and CDR2 SQIVND (reference sequence). Trimming removed 4 bases from V and 0 bases from J, with 13 bases in between. DNA for the CDR3: TGTGCCAGTAGTACCAGGACAGTGAGCTCCTACAATGAGCAGTTCTTC. This codes for CASSTRTVSSYNEQFF.

CDR3: CASSPLQGDTEAFF. The CDR3 DNA reads TGTGCCAGCTCACCACTGCAGGGGGACACTGAAGCTTTCTTT. The V gene is TRBV18, the J gene TRBJ1-1; 7 bases fit TRBD1. The CDR3 loop spans 14 amino acids. CDR1 KGHSH and CDR2 LQKENI come from the germline V gene. The ends lost 1 base at V and 3 bases at J; junction bases unmatched: 2.

This clone was detected only once. The chain couples TRBV11-2 to TRBJ1-3; weak D call: TRBD1 (5 bases). Germline-derived CDR1 and CDR2 are SGHAT and FQNNGV. V was pared by 5 bases and J by 1 base, with 9 bases between. The CDR3 sequence is 14 residues long. The CDR3 sequence: CASSDGGSGNTIYF. The DNA of the CDR3 is TGTGCCAGCAGCGATGGGGGATCTGGAAACACCATATATTTT.

The rearrangement uses TRBV2 and TRBJ2-7; 8 positions agree with TRBD2. CDR3 length equals 16 residues. The germline V gene encodes CDR1 SNHLY and CDR2 FYNNEI. Trimming cost V 6 bases and J 4 bases; bases outside gene matches: 14. The CDR3 bases are TGTGCCAGCAGCCTGGACTCAGCGGGAGAAAGGTACGAGCAGTACTTC. Translating gives CASSLDSAGERYEQYF.

V usage is TRBV5-6 and J usage is TRBJ2-3, with 9 bases aligning to TRBD2. J lost 2 bases, V lost 0 bases, and 4 bases had no gene match. This CDR3 is built from 16 residues. CDR1 is SGHDT and CDR2 is YYEEEE in the germline V gene. In DNA, the CDR3 is TGTGCCAGCAGCTTGGGACTAGCGGCCATCACAGATACGCAGTATTTT. This translates into CASSLGLAAITDTQYF.

The chain combines TRBV6-5 with TRBJ1-1; tentative D call: TRBD1 (5 bases). The CDR3 spans 16 residues. Germline V CDR1 and CDR2: MNHEY, SVGAGI. V lost 0 bases and J lost 1, with 12 bases in between. The CDR3 is CASSYSPWGQNTEAFF. Written as DNA, the CDR3 is TGTGCCAGCAGTTACTCACCGTGGGGCCAGAACACTGAAGCTTTCTTT.

The rearrangement joins TRBV24-1 to TRBJ1-4; 8 nucleotides line up with TRBD1. The germline CDR1 and CDR2 sequences are KGHDR and SFDVKD. The V and J ends lost 3 bases and 8 bases, in that order; junction bases with no gene match: 7. This CDR3 is 15 amino acids long. The CDR3 sequence is CATSDPGTGGEKLFF. CDR3 DNA: TGTGCCACCAGTGATCCCGGGACAGGCGGAGAAAAACTGTTTTTT.

This chain uses TRBV23-1 with TRBJ2-4; the match to TRBD1 covers 8 bases. TRBV23-1 is designated an ORF whose function remains uncertain. The CDR3 loop spans 19 amino acids. Trimming at V came to 3 bases and at J to 7 bases, leaving 20 bases not matched to a gene. The CDR3 sequence is CASSHLSWDRRGPGNIQYF. The CDR3 DNA follows: TGCGCCAGCAGTCACCTCAGCTGGGACAGGAGGGGGCCTGGGAACATTCAGTACTTC.

A single count supports this clone. The chain joins TRBV2 to TRBJ1-2; 8 positions match TRBD1. CDR3 length: 16 amino acids. V shed 7 bases and J 6 bases; nucleotides not matched to a gene: 16. Germline V gene lookup returns CDR1 SNHLY and CDR2 FYNNEI. CDR3 nucleotides: TGTGCCAGCAACGACGGACAGGGCAACGTGCTGGATGGCTACACCTTC. This encodes CASNDGQGNVLDGYTF.

The rearrangement uses TRBV7-3 and TRBJ2-7; TRBD2 matches 8 bases. CDR1 is SGHTA, CDR2 FQGTGA, per germline. The CDR3 totals 14 residues. After removal of 4 bases from V and 5 bases from J, the junction contained 7 bases not matched to a gene. The CDR3 region is CASSSGSGGNEQYF. In DNA, the CDR3 is TGTGCCAGCAGCTCCGGATCGGGGGGGAACGAGCAGTACTTC.

This rearrangement joins TRBV2 to TRBJ2-1; 9 bases line up with TRBD2. CDR1 is SNHLY, CDR2 FYNNEI, per germline. The CDR3 sequence is 18 residues long. V shed 0 bases and J 3 bases; nucleotides not matched to a gene: 9. CDR3 sequence reads: CASSEAAGGALLYNEQFF. CDR3 nucleotides: TGTGCCAGCAGTGAAGCGGCGGGGGGGGCTCTTCTCTACAATGAGCAGTTCTTC. The full variable domain, completed using reference TRBV2 and TRBJ2-1, is EPEVTQTPSHQVTQMGQEVILRCVPISNHLYFYWYRQILGQKVEFLVSFYNNEISEKSEIFDDQFSVERPDGSNFTLKIRSTKLEDSAMYFCASSEAAGGALLYNEQFFGPGTRLTVL.

CDR3 nucleotide sequence: TGTGCCAGCGGGGACATTCGGCAGCCCCAGCATTTT. Translation: CASGDIRQPQHF. This chain uses TRBV6-5 with TRBJ1-5, with a weak D call TRBD1 (6 bases). V was shortened by 8 bases and J by 7 bases, with 12 bases between the two germline ends. The CDR3 covers 12 residues. Germline V gene sequence: CDR1 MNHEY, CDR2 SVGAGI.

CDR3 sequence: CAIRQVDRSPLHF. CDR3 in DNA: TGTGCCATCAGACAAGTTGATCGTTCACCCCTCCACTTT. This chain connects TRBV10-3 to TRBJ1-6; D gene unclear. CDR1 is ENHRY and CDR2 is SYGVKD in the germline V gene. The CDR3 consists of 13 residues. Deletions cut 6 bases from V and 9 bases from J, with 12 bases between.

The rearrangement uses TRBV14 and TRBJ2-1, with TRBD2 as a possible D gene (6 bases). CDR3 length: 13 residues. From germline, CDR1 is SGHDN and CDR2 FVKESK. V was shortened by 3 bases and J by 9 bases, with 12 bases between the two germline ends. CDR3 nucleotides: TGTGCCAGCAGCCAGGCGGGCGGGGTTGAGCAGTTCTTC. This codes for CASSQAGGVEQFF.

In regard to this clone: A single base separates this from a much larger clone, so it may be a read error. The same CDR3 is also encoded by other DNA sequences in this sample. V and J are TRBV7-9 and TRBJ2-1; 10 nucleotides agree with TRBD2. Losses at the gene ends were 5 bases for V and 5 bases for J; bases not matched to a gene: 3. The germline V gene has CDR1 SEHNR and CDR2 FQNEAQ (reference sequence). This CDR3 region has 14 residues. The CDR3 DNA reads TGTGCCAGCAGCCCCACTAGCGGGGACAATGAGCAGTTCTTC. Translating gives CASSPTSGDNEQFF.

This sequence joins TRBV4-1 and TRBJ2-7; the match to TRBD2 covers 7 bases. Germline CDR1 is MGHRA and CDR2 is YSYEKL. Trimming took 0 bases from V and 0 from J; bases not matched to a gene: 8. The CDR3 loop spans 17 amino acids. The CDR3 here is CASSQEGGRVPSYEQYF. Written as DNA, the CDR3 is TGCGCCAGCAGCCAAGAGGGAGGGAGGGTCCCCTCCTACGAGCAGTACTTC.

The V gene is TRBV6-5, the J gene TRBJ1-6; TRBD1 matches 7 bases. From germline, CDR1 is MNHEY and CDR2 SVGAGI. The CDR3 is made up of 12 amino acids. V gave up 8 bases and J gave up 7 bases; unmatched junction bases: 2. The CDR3 reads CASGTANSPLHF. The CDR3 DNA reads TGTGCCAGCGGGACAGCGAATTCACCCCTCCACTTT.

The chain couples TRBV12-5 to TRBJ1-6; D is unclear. Germline V gives CDR1 LGHNT, CDR2 FRNRAP. The CDR3 has 12 residues. Trimming left V 7 bases short and J 5 bases short, with 6 bases between. The CDR3 spells CASARDNSPLHF. In nucleotides, the CDR3 is TGTGCTAGTGCCCGGGATAATTCACCCCTCCACTTT.

The J gene is TRBJ2-5, the V gene TRBV19; 10 bases are a match to TRBD2. V lost 6 bases and J lost 2; bases outside the gene matches: 12. The CDR3 runs 17 residues. Germline V gene sequence: CDR1 LNHDA, CDR2 SQIVND (reference sequence). The CDR3 is CASSRRGAGGPQETQYF. CDR3 sequence (DNA): TGTGCCAGTAGCCGCCGAGGAGCGGGGGGGCCGCAAGAGACCCAGTACTTC.

The gene calls are TRBV5-1 and TRBJ2-1; a possible D gene is TRBD1 (5 bases). CDR1 is SGHRS and CDR2 is YFSETQ in the germline V gene. The CDR3 totals 15 residues. V was cut by 4 bases and J by 3 bases, with 14 bases left in between. The CDR3 loop is CASSRRGAGYNEQFF. The DNA of the CDR3 is TGCGCCAGCAGCCGCCGTGGGGCTGGCTACAATGAGCAGTTCTTC.